The clone carrying this TCR beta chain was seen repeatedly, ten times or more. The antigen remains undetermined. Sequenced by immunoSEQ multiplex PCR; TCRdb stores in-frame clones only, minus some. The sample shows 25,000 to 35,000 clones, none of them appearing just once. The CDR3 loop spans 14 amino acids. The germline gives CDR1 ENHRY, CDR2 SYGVKD. J was trimmed by 8 bases and V by 11 bases; bases with no gene match: 12. The sample belongs to a study of T cells after posttransplantation cyclophosphamide. Study-wide results and caveats: Skin or GI-infiltrating T cells shared few TRB sequences with blood. Donor CD8+ memory clones often dominated recipient blood repertoires at later times. After PTCy, TRB diversity resembled that of CNI/methotrexate controls.

Peripheral blood was collected from the related graft donor on the marrow donation day. The sequenced sample consisted of PBMCs. The rearrangement uses TRBV10-3 and TRBJ1-6; 7 bases are a match to TRBD1. The source is a woman aged 30 to 39 in good health and a related stem cell transplant donor. The CDR3 protein is CASRTGAQDSPLHF. CDR3 in DNA: TGTGCCTCGAGAACAGGGGCCCAAGATTCACCCCTCCACTTT.